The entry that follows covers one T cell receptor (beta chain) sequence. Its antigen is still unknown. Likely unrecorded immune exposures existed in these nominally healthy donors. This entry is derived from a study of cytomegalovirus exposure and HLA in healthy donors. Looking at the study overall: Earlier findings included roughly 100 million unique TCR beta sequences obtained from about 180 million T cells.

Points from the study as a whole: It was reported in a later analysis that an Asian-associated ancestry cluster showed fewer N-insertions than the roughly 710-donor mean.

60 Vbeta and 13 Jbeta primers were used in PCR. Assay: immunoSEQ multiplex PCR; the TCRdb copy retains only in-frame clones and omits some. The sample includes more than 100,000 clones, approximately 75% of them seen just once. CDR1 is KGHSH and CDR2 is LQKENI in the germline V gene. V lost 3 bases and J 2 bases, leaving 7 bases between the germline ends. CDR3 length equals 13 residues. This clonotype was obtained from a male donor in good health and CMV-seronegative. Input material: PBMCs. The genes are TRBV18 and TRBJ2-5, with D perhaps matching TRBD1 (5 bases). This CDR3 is CASSPGQQETQYF. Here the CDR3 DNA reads TGTGCCAGCTCACCGGGGCAGCAAGAGACCCAGTACTTC.